Shown below are 31 T cell receptor beta chains from a single sample sequenced in a study of blood T cells in healthy people across ages. The use of a sample-barcoded 5' primer and a J-beta primer mix characterized a second PCR of about 7 to 12 cycles. TCRdb re-called the 5' RACE reads with MiXCR, one entry per CDR3 protein. Of about 640,000 distinct CDR3 sequences in the sample, 40% to 50% are singletons; the top ten hold around 32%. The specimen was blood. Receptors originate from an elderly man in good health.

This clonotype was counted at least ten times. This chain links TRBV5-1 with TRBJ2-3; D is unresolved. Trimming removed 0 bases at V and 6 bases at J, with 11 bases between. Germline CDR1 reads SGHRS; CDR2 reads YFSETQ. The CDR3 sequence is 14 residues long. The CDR3 bases are TGCGCCAGCAGCTTGGGCCAGACGGTGGATACGCAGTATTTT. Translating it yields CASSLGQTVDTQYF.

This clonotype was picked up one time. CDR3 in amino acids: CASNTVTGELFF. The CDR3 coding sequence is TGTGCCAGCAATACAGTGACCGGGGAGCTGTTTTTT. This chain connects TRBV6-2 or TRBV6-3 to TRBJ2-2; D is ambiguous. Germline lookup yields CDR1 MNHEY and CDR2 SVGEGT. The CDR3 runs to 12 residues. V lost 7 bases and J lost 5, with 8 bases in between.

Notes on this clonotype: This may be a read error: a much more frequent sequence differs by one nucleotide. This rearrangement joins TRBV12-3 or TRBV12-4 to TRBJ2-1; 9 nucleotides match TRBD1. The CDR3 extends over 15 amino acids. The chain's CDR3 is CACRTGAGTYNEQFF. CDR3 nucleotide sequence: TGTGCCTGCAGGACAGGGGCCGGGACCTACAATGAGCAGTTCTTC.

This rearrangement joins TRBV12-3 or TRBV12-4 to TRBJ2-5; possibly TRBD2 for D (6 bases). V lost 1 base and J lost 3, with 15 bases in between. The CDR3 has 16 residues. The CDR3 loop reads CASSLGPAGLKETQYF. The CDR3 DNA follows: TGTGCCAGCAGTTTAGGCCCAGCGGGCCTGAAAGAGACCCAGTACTTC.

The chain links TRBV2 to TRBJ2-5; no reliable D call. Trimming removed 11 bases at V and 1 base at J, with 14 bases between. The length of the CDR3 is 13 residues. Looked up from germline, CDR1 is SNHLY and CDR2 is FYNNEI. CDR3 DNA sequence: TGTGCCTCACTCTACGTAGCCCAAGAGACCCAGTACTTC. This encodes CASLYVAQETQYF.

This sequence joins TRBV7-2 and TRBJ2-7; 7 bases are a match to TRBD2. The trim removed 5 bases at V and 7 bases at J, leaving 11 bases unmatched. Germline CDR1 reads SGHTA; CDR2 reads FQGNSA. The CDR3 extends over 14 amino acids. The CDR3 loop is CASSAGGSSNEQYF. The CDR3 nucleotides read TGTGCCAGCAGCGCCGGCGGGAGTTCCAATGAGCAGTACTTC.

This clonotype was detected only a few times. This sequence joins TRBV4-3 and TRBJ2-3; D is unresolved. CDR3 length equals 16 residues. V was shortened by 2 bases and J by 0 bases, with 12 bases between the two germline ends. CDR1 LGHNA and CDR2 YSLEER come from the germline V gene. In DNA form, the CDR3 reads TGCGCCAGCAGCCAAAACGGCCGGGCTAGCACAGATACGCAGTATTTT. Translating it yields CASSQNGRASTDTQYF.

V is TRBV10-3 and J is TRBJ2-5; perhaps TRBD1 as D (5 bases). Trimming cost V 4 bases and J 0 bases, with 6 bases left between them. Germline V gene sequence: CDR1 ENHRY, CDR2 SYGVKD. This CDR3 comprises 13 residues. CDR3 sequence (DNA): TGTGCCATCAGTGCAGGGTACCAAGAGACCCAGTACTTC. Protein product: CAISAGYQETQYF.

The rearrangement uses TRBV12-5 and TRBJ2-7, with 8 positions matching TRBD2. The end of the DNA aligns better with TRBJ2-5, so the J call may be wrong. The CDR3 is made up of 17 amino acids. Looked up from germline, CDR1 is LGHNT and CDR2 is FRNRAP. The CDR3 is CASGLVLGSGTGETQYF. CDR3 in DNA: TGTGCTAGTGGTTTGGTACTTGGTAGCGGGACCGGAGAGACCCAGTACTTC.

This sequence joins TRBV4-1 and TRBJ1-1; TRBD1 aligns across 10 bases. The junction had 12 bases not matched to a gene; V was cut back by 2 bases and J by 0 bases. CDR3 length equals 19 residues. CDR1 MGHRA and CDR2 YSYEKL come from the germline V gene. CDR3 coding DNA: TGCGCCAGCAGCCAATTTCCCGGGACAGGGGCTTCGATGAACACTGAAGCTTTCTTT. Amino acids: CASSQFPGTGASMNTEAFF.

As for this clonotype: Being one base from a much bigger clone, this may be a read error. The genes are TRBV29-1 and TRBJ2-4; D possibly uses TRBD1 or TRBD2 (6 bases each). V lost 3 bases to trimming and J lost 13 bases, with 19 bases between them. The length of the CDR3 is 13 residues. CDR1 is SQVTM and CDR2 is ANQGSEA in the germline V gene. The CDR3 is CSVELGLGARQYF. For the CDR3, the DNA is TGCAGCGTTGAGTTGGGACTGGGGGCAAGGCAGTACTTC.

This chain links TRBV6-2 or TRBV6-3 with TRBJ2-7, with TRBD2 as a possible D gene (5 bases). The CDR3 has 11 residues. Germline CDR1 is MNHEY and CDR2 is SVGEGT. V was clipped by 7 bases and J by 6 bases, with 10 bases between them. CDR3 sequence: CASTRGSEQYF. CDR3 in DNA: TGTGCCAGCACTCGGGGATCCGAGCAGTACTTC.

With regard to this clonotype: A read error is possible here, since a much larger clone lies one base away. This sequence joins TRBV6-2 or TRBV6-3 and TRBJ2-4; D gene ambiguous. Near its end, the DNA agrees better with TRBJ2-7, so the J call may be wrong. This CDR3 contains 13 residues. The V gene's germline CDR1 is MNHEY and CDR2 SVGEGT. CDR3 nucleotides: TGTGCCAGCAGCCGAATTAGTTCCTACGAGCAGTACTTC. Its translation is CASSRISSYEQYF.

Here the CDR3 reads CASSFRITSGRPDEQFF. Written as DNA, the CDR3 is TGTGCCAGCAGTTTCCGAATAACTAGCGGGAGGCCGGATGAGCAGTTCTTC. The chain links TRBV27 to TRBJ2-1; 12 bases are a match to TRBD2. In germline, CDR1 is MNHEY, CDR2 SMNVEV (reference sequence). The CDR3 has 17 residues. J lost 8 bases, V lost 3 bases, and 11 bases had no gene match.

This clonotype appeared a few times. This sequence joins TRBV5-6 and TRBJ2-3; TRBD2 aligns across 8 bases. The CDR3 sequence is 15 residues long. Losses at the gene ends were 5 bases for V and 4 bases for J; bases not matched to a gene: 9. The germline gives CDR1 SGHDT, CDR2 YYEEEE. CDR3 bases: TGTGCCAGCAGGACGGGCGGGGGGAGTGCAGATACGCAGTATTTT. Translating gives CASRTGGGSADTQYF.

This chain uses TRBV4-3 with TRBJ1-1; D not resolved. CDR1 LGHNA and CDR2 YSLEER come from the germline V gene. The CDR3 covers 15 residues. V lost 1 base to trimming and J lost 5 bases, with 14 bases between them. The CDR3 DNA reads TGCGCCAGCAGCCAAGCCCGGTCCACGGGGACTGAAGCTTTCTTT. Its translation: CASSQARSTGTEAFF.

This clonotype appeared a few times. CDR3 sequence reads: CASSPYIAGSADNNEQFF. The DNA for the CDR3 is TGTGCCAGCAGTCCCTACATAGCGGGCTCTGCGGATAACAATGAGCAGTTCTTC. V usage is TRBV27 and J usage is TRBJ2-1; 7 bases match TRBD2. Germline CDR1 MNHEY, CDR2 SMNVEV (reference sequence). The CDR3 has 18 residues. V trimming: 5 bases; J trimming: 5 bases; junction bases outside the gene matches: 18.

The chain combines TRBV5-6 with TRBJ2-5, with 9 bases aligning to TRBD1. The end of the DNA aligns better with TRBJ2-7, so the J call may be wrong. The CDR3 consists of 14 residues. Per the germline V gene, CDR1 is SGHDT and CDR2 is YYEEEE. CDR3 DNA: TGTGCCAGCAATATCAGGACAGGGGTTTACGAGCAGTACTTC. Its translation: CASNIRTGVYEQYF.

The chain couples TRBV7-2 to TRBJ2-5, with TRBD2 matching over 8 bases. Unmatched junction bases numbered 11, after V lost 6 bases and J lost 5 bases. The V gene's germline CDR1 is SGHTA and CDR2 FQGNSA. The CDR3 is 15 amino acids. CDR3 residues: CASRQAGVLFETQYF. CDR3 nucleotide sequence: TGTGCCAGCAGACAAGCGGGAGTTTTATTCGAGACCCAGTACTTC.

This clonotype was detected a few times. The chain combines TRBV20-1 with TRBJ2-7; D perhaps matches TRBD2 (6 bases). V shed 2 bases and J shed 5 bases, with 16 bases lying between them. In germline, CDR1 is DFQATT, CDR2 SNEGSKA (reference sequence). This CDR3 comprises 14 residues. The CDR3 nucleotides read TGCAGTGCTAGATCTTGGGGGGTGGAAAACGAGCAGTACTTC. This gives the protein CSARSWGVENEQYF.

This clonotype was seen a few times. The chain is built from TRBV5-1 and TRBJ2-2; D not resolved. There are 15 residues in the CDR3. Looked up from germline, CDR1 is SGHRS and CDR2 is YFSETQ. Trimming shortened V by 0 bases and J by 6 bases, and 12 bases separated the two germline ends. CDR3 in amino acids: CASSLEGQDAGELFF. The CDR3 DNA reads TGCGCCAGCAGCTTGGAAGGGCAAGATGCCGGGGAGCTGTTTTTT.

The CDR3 DNA follows: TGTGCCAGCAGCTTAGACGGGGGGCGCGGTGGCTACACCTTC. Its translation is CASSLDGGRGGYTF. The chain couples TRBV13 to TRBJ1-2, with D possibly being TRBD1 (6 bases). The CDR3 is made up of 14 amino acids. Trimming left V 1 base short and J 7 bases short, with 13 bases between. Germline loops: CDR1 PRHDT, CDR2 FYEKMQ (reference sequence). The full variable domain, completed using reference TRBV13 and TRBJ1-2, is AAGVIQSPRHLIKEKRETATLKCYPIPRHDTVYWYQQGPGQDPQFLISFYEKMQSDKGSIPDRFSAQQFSDYHSELNMSSLELGDSALYFCASSLDGGRGGYTFGSGTRLTVV.

This clonotype was counted between two and nine times. The chain links TRBV5-1 to TRBJ2-1; a weak D match, TRBD2 (6 bases). The CDR3 contains 16 residues. Trimming stripped 2 bases from V and 2 bases from J, with 14 bases between. Per the germline V gene, CDR1 is SGHRS and CDR2 is YFSETQ. The CDR3 sequence is CASSFRPGDPYNEQFF. DNA for the CDR3: TGCGCCAGCAGCTTCAGACCGGGAGACCCCTACAATGAGCAGTTCTTC.

This clonotype was found many times. The V and J genes are TRBV11-2 and TRBJ2-7; 7 bases are a match to TRBD2. Trimming cost V 3 bases and J 0 bases; bases outside gene matches: 8. In germline, CDR1 is SGHAT, CDR2 FQNNGV. The CDR3 sequence is 16 residues long. The CDR3 spells CASSFLWGGSSYEQYF. CDR3 nucleotide sequence: TGTGCCAGCAGCTTTTTATGGGGGGGAAGCTCCTACGAGCAGTACTTC.

This clonotype was found a few times. The chain uses TRBV30 and TRBJ1-2; no definite D call. CDR1 and CDR2 (germline): GTSNPN, SVGIG (reference sequence). The CDR3 is made up of 15 amino acids. Trimming left V 0 bases short and J 5 bases short, with 16 bases between. The CDR3 region has the DNA TGTGCCTGGAGTGTACCCGCAATCCCGTCTTATGGCTACACCTTC. Protein: CAWSVPAIPSYGYTF. The variable domain in full, completed from reference TRBV30 and TRBJ1-2, reads SQTIHQWPATLVQPVGSPLSLECTVEGTSNPNLYWYRQAAGRGLQLLFYSVGIGQISSEVPQNLSASRPQDRQFILSSKKLLLSDSGFYLCAWSVPAIPSYGYTFGSGTRLTVV.

This clonotype has ten or more counts. The chain links TRBV20-1 to TRBJ2-5, with 8 bases matching TRBD1. The CDR3 runs to 14 residues. With 5 bases clipped from V and 2 bases from J, the junction kept 7 bases outside the gene matches. The V gene's germline CDR1 is DFQATT and CDR2 SNEGSKA (reference sequence). CDR3 bases: TGCAGTGCTCAGACCGGACAGGGACAAGAGACCCAGTACTTC. Translating it yields CSAQTGQGQETQYF.

The chain has TRBV12-3 or TRBV12-4 and TRBJ2-7, with a tentative D call TRBD2 (6 bases). The CDR3 runs 14 residues. Between the trimmed V and J ends, which lost 2 bases and 3 bases, there was a span of 11 bases. The chain's CDR3 is CASSLMGLNYEQYF. As DNA, the CDR3 is TGTGCCAGCAGTTTAATGGGACTGAACTACGAGCAGTACTTC.

This clonotype was seen a handful of times. This chain uses TRBV5-1 with TRBJ2-2; 7 bases map to TRBD1. The trim removed 1 base at V and 5 bases at J, leaving 2 bases unmatched. The CDR3 covers 14 residues. Germline-derived CDR1 and CDR2 are SGHRS and YFSETQ. CDR3 loop: CASSLSGGTGELFF. Here the CDR3 DNA reads TGCGCCAGCAGCTTGTCAGGGGGTACCGGGGAGCTGTTTTTT. Full variable domain (remainder filled in from reference TRBV5-1 and TRBJ2-2): KAGVTQTPRYLIKTRGQQVTLSCSPISGHRSVSWYQQTPGQGLQFLFEYFSETQRNKGNFPGRFSGRQFSNSRSEMNVSTLELGDSALYLCASSLSGGTGELFFGEGSRLTVL.

This clonotype has more than one count but fewer than ten. The gene calls are TRBV6-6 and TRBJ2-7; D is possibly TRBD1 (5 bases). The germline V and J ends were trimmed by 7 bases and 3 bases, with 16 bases remaining between them. This CDR3 has 14 residues. The germline gives CDR1 MNHNY, CDR2 SVGAGI (reference sequence). CDR3 protein: CASMNGARIYEQYF. The DNA of the CDR3 is TGTGCCAGCATGAATGGGGCTAGGATCTACGAGCAGTACTTC.

The CDR3 region has the DNA TGTGCCAGCAGTCCTCCAGGGGTTCCCTACGAGCAGTACTTC. It yields the protein CASSPPGVPYEQYF. The gene calls are TRBV28 and TRBJ2-7, with D possibly being TRBD1 (6 bases). V was clipped by 5 bases and J by 2 bases, with 13 bases between them. This CDR3 comprises 14 residues. The germline V gene encodes CDR1 MDHEN and CDR2 SYDVKM.

V gene TRBV6-6 combines with J gene TRBJ2-3; D perhaps matches TRBD1 (6 bases). Germline-derived CDR1 and CDR2 are MNHNY and SVGAGI (reference sequence). The CDR3 loop spans 13 amino acids. V was shortened by 11 bases and J by 8 bases, with 20 bases between the two germline ends. The CDR3 bases are TGTGCCGGCACTCCGGTGGGGGCTAGTACGCAGTATTTT. Its protein is CAGTPVGASTQYF.